This T cell receptor (beta chain) was documented in a study of T cells in Graves' hyperthyroidism and ophthalmopathy. As for the study in general: Peripheral blood was collected at initial diagnosis, before any treatment.

Diagnostic decisions used clinical symptoms, serum thyroxine and TRAb, thyroid ultrasound and orbital computed tomography. It was RNA transcripts that yielded the amplified TCR beta CDR3 regions. RT-PCR in the first round (using the HTBI primer set) targeted the TCR CDR3. TCRdb used MiXCR to reprocess the multiplex PCR reads, holding one entry per CDR3 protein. The sample holds 400,000 to 500,000 distinct CDR3 sequences, around 15% seen once. The table lists this clonotype with many counts. The receptor was derived from a woman between 18 and 30 years old with Graves' hyperthyroidism. Input material: blood.

The CDR3 coding sequence is TGTGCCAGCAGTGTGCAACGGGAGGGTTTGTGGGACAATGAGCAGTTCTTC. Amino acids: CASSVQREGLWDNEQFF. The chain couples TRBV2 to TRBJ2-1, with 8 positions matching TRBD2. Germline V lookup: CDR1 SNHLY, CDR2 FYNNEI. This CDR3 has 17 amino acids. J gave up 5 bases and V 4 bases, and 13 bases lay outside the gene matches.